Listed here is a single T cell receptor beta chain. Its cognate antigen is unknown. This sample is drawn from a study of T cell responses to AZD1222 COVID-19 vaccine. Regarding the study as a whole: The repertoires were collected only after the peak T cell response. The number of AZD1222 recipients seropositive at baseline was only six. Clonal diversity may have been underestimated in mostly white British donors.

The CDR3 consists of 11 residues. V lost 4 bases and J lost 5, with 6 bases in between. Germline CDR1 reads SGHDT; CDR2 reads YYEEEE. Repertoires were generated with immunoSEQ multiplex PCR, while TCRdb's copy carries only in-frame clones and drops some. In the table there are roughly 100,000 clones, 86% of which are singletons. This chain connects TRBV5-6 to TRBJ1-1; D not certain. Sequences were derived from peripheral blood, sampled on day 0 of AZD1222 vaccination. This clonotype was sampled from an adult in good health. The CDR3 DNA follows: TGTGCCAGCAGCCGTGGAACTGAAGCTTTCTTT. It codes for CASSRGTEAFF.